This T cell receptor beta chain was found in a study of T cell responses to AZD1222 COVID-19 vaccine. Regarding the study as a whole: The number of AZD1222 recipients seropositive at baseline was only five or six. Sampled repertoires all dated from after the peak T cell response. Regions 160-218 and 743-854 held dominance among vaccine-associated CD4 TCRs, which spanned spike. Elevations in Spike-specific TCR breadth and depth followed administration of two AZD1222 doses.

Repertoires were generated with immunoSEQ multiplex PCR, while TCRdb's copy carries only in-frame clones and drops some. Of some 40,000 clones listed, 60% to 85% are singletons. Notes on this clone: The antigen is unknown.

Germline assignment: CDR1 LNHDA and CDR2 SQIVND (reference sequence). This CDR3 is 16 amino acids long. The ends lost 5 bases at V and 1 base at J; junction bases unmatched: 6. The chain joins TRBV19 to TRBJ2-3; TRBD2 matches 10 bases. The source of this sequence is an adult in good health. The specimen was peripheral blood, collected on day 0 of AZD1222 vaccination. CDR3 DNA sequence: TGTGCCAGTAGTGCGACAACTAGCGGGGGCACAGATACGCAGTATTTT. Protein sequence: CASSATTSGGTDTQYF. Full variable domain (remainder filled in from reference TRBV19 and TRBJ2-3): DGGITQSPKYLFRKEGQNVTLSCEQNLNHDAMYWYRQDPGQGLRLIYYSQIVNDFQKGDIAEGYSVSREKKESFPLTVTSAQKNPTAFYLCASSATTSGGTDTQYFGPGTRLTVL.